This T cell receptor (beta chain) was found in a study of control samples from healthy donors and cancer patients. The protocol was immunoSEQ multiplex PCR, while the TCRdb copy is restricted to in-frame clones and leaves out a portion. The profile covers approximately 100,000 clones, with about 89% appearing a single time and roughly 21% taken by the ten largest. The source of this sequence is a man aged 30 to 39 in good health. The sample was blood.

CDR3 nucleotides: TGTGCCAGCAGCTTAACAGCGGGGGGGCCTTTCGAGACCCAGTACTTC. Translation: CASSLTAGGPFETQYF. The rearrangement links TRBV13 to TRBJ2-5, with 10 positions matching TRBD2. Germline V gene data show CDR1 as PRHDT and CDR2 as FYEKMQ (reference sequence). After removal of 2 bases from V and 5 bases from J, the junction contained 8 bases not matched to a gene. CDR3 size: 16 residues.